This TCR beta chain comes out of a study of CD4 T cell repertoires in COVID-19. Study results and limitations: Suggested intraclonal diversification: top SARS-CoV-2-reactive clonotypes appeared in two or three memory subsets.

The CDR3 totals 12 residues. The V and J ends lost 8 bases and 5 bases, in that order; junction bases with no gene match: 6. Germline CDR1 GTSNPN, CDR2 SVGIG (reference sequence). This clone is medium-sized within its sample. No antigen is known for it. Generated by immunoSEQ multiplex PCR, the TCRdb table keeps only in-frame clones and is missing some. The sample shows 1,500 or so clones, roughly 15% of them seen only once. Antigen-reactive proliferating T cell lines came from CFSE-labeled cells given autologous monocytes and SARS-CoV-2 spike or nucleoprotein. Source: central memory CD4+ T cells, cultured in vitro, taken after recovery from COVID-19. This TCR was recovered from a human donor who had COVID-19. The chain joins TRBV30 to TRBJ1-2; 9 bases match TRBD1. The CDR3: CAGRTGVYGYTF. For the CDR3, the DNA is TGTGCCGGGCGGACAGGGGTTTATGGCTACACCTTC.